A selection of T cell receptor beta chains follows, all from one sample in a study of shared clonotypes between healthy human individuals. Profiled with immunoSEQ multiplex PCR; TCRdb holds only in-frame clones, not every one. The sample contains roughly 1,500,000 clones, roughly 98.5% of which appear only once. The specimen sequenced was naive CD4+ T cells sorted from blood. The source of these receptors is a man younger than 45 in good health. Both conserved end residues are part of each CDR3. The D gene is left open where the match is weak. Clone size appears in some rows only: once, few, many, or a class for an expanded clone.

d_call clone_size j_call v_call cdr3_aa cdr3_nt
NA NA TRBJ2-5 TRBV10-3 CAIRVAETQYF TGTGCCATCAGGGTAGCGGAGACCCAGTACTTC
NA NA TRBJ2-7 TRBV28 CASSSQGFGSYEQYF TGTGCCAGCAGTTCCCAGGGATTCGGGTCCTACGAGCAGTACTTC
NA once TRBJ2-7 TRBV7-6 CASSLVGTYEQYF TGTGCCAGCAGCTTAGTGGGTACCTACGAGCAGTACTTC
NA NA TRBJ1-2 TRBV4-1 CASRPSTDRAYGYTF TGCGCCAGCAGACCAAGCACGGACAGAGCATATGGCTACACCTTC
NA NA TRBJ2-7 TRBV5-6 CASSFRSFISYEQYF TGTGCCAGCAGCTTTCGGTCTTTCATCTCCTACGAGCAGTACTTC
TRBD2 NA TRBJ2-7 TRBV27 CASSLGTSGTISYEQYF TGTGCCAGCAGTTTAGGGACTAGCGGGACCATTTCCTACGAGCAGTACTTC
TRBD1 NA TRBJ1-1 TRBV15 CATSRDRRGIGEAFF TGTGCCACCAGCAGAGATCGCAGGGGGATCGGTGAAGCTTTCTTT
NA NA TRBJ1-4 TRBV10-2 CASHPGAATNEKLFF TGCGCCAGCCATCCCGGGGCTGCAACTAATGAAAAACTGTTTTTT
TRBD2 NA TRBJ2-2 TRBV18 CASSPPGLVVAGELFF TGTGCCAGCTCACCACCGGGACTAGTCGTGGCCGGGGAGCTGTTTTTT
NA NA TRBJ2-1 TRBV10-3 CAINGGSDNEQFF TGTGCCATAAACGGGGGTTCGGACAATGAGCAGTTCTTC
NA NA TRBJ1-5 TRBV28 CASSFLQGPYSNQPQHF TGTGCCAGCAGTTTTCTCCAGGGACCCTATAGCAATCAGCCCCAGCATTTT
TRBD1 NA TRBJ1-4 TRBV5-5 CASSLGQGAITNEKLFF TGTGCCAGCAGCTTAGGACAGGGGGCTATCACTAATGAAAAACTGTTTTTT
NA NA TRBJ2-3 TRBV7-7 CASSAKISTDTQYF TGTGCTAGCAGCGCCAAAATAAGCACAGATACGCAGTATTTT
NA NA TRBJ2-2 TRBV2 CARSSGANTGELFF TGTGCCAGGAGCTCGGGAGCGAACACCGGGGAGCTGTTTTTT
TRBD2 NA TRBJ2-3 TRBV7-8 CASSLSVAGGYTDTQYF TGTGCCAGCAGCTTGTCGGTAGCGGGAGGGTACACAGATACGCAGTATTTT
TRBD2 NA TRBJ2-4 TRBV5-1 CASSLGLAGAKNIQYF TGCGCCAGCAGCTTGGGGCTAGCGGGAGCCAAAAACATTCAGTACTTC
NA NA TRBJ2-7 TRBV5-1 CASSFGGSSYEQYF TGCGCCAGCAGCTTCGGAGGGAGCTCCTACGAGCAGTACTTC
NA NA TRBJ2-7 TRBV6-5 CASMGRSYEQYF TGTGCCAGCATGGGCAGGTCCTACGAGCAGTACTTC
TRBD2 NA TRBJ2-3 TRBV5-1 CASSLGVAGSTDTQYF TGCGCCAGCAGCTTGGGAGTAGCGGGGAGCACAGATACGCAGTATTTT
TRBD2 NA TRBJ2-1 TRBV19 CASSQGTSVSEQFF TGTGCCAGTAGTCAAGGGACTAGCGTCAGTGAGCAGTTCTTC
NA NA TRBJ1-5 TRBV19 CATGGLASNQPQHF TGTGCCACAGGTGGTCTCGCGAGCAATCAGCCCCAGCATTTT
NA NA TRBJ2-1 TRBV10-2 CASREVKDRFSYNEQFF TGCGCCAGCAGGGAGGTAAAAGACAGGTTTTCCTACAATGAGCAGTTCTTC
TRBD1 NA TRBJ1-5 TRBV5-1 CASRAGTDSNQPQHF TGCGCCAGCAGGGCCGGGACAGATAGCAATCAGCCCCAGCATTTT
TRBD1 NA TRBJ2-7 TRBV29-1 CSATRDRGPYEQYF TGCAGCGCCACCCGGGACAGGGGCCCGTACGAGCAGTACTTC
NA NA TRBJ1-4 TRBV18 CASSLHRREGEKLFF TGTGCCAGCTCACTACACAGAAGAGAGGGGGAAAAACTGTTTTTT
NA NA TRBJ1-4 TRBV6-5 CASSKTTTNEKLFF TGTGCCAGCAGTAAGACGACAACTAATGAAAAACTGTTTTTT